The 10 T cell receptor beta chains below were found in one sample sequenced in a study of beta chain features in type 1 diabetes. Study findings and constraints: There was a moderate but significant shortening of TCRB CDR3s in all four CD4+ subsets of Type 1 diabetes patients.

These TCRs' antigens remain unknown. Every bit of the isolated RNA underwent reverse transcription, so sequencing read expressed TCRB transcripts. The table came from immunoSEQ multiplex PCR; TCRdb's copy has only in-frame clones and leaves some out. The sample holds around 150,000 clones, 9% seen once. Sequencing was done on a sample of central memory CD4+ T cells from blood. These receptors all stem from a woman aged 25 to 39 with type 1 diabetes.

This clone was detected only a few times. This chain joins TRBV13 and TRBJ2-7, with 9 bases that match TRBD1. The V gene's germline CDR1 is PRHDT and CDR2 FYEKMQ (reference sequence). The CDR3 consists of 15 residues. V trimming: 5 bases; J trimming: 0 bases; junction bases outside the gene matches: 5. The CDR3 DNA sequence: TGTGCCAGCAGCGCCCCGGGACAGGGCTCCTACGAGCAGTACTTC. Amino acid sequence: CASSAPGQGSYEQYF.

The V call is TRBV5-1, the J call TRBJ2-5; D uncertain. Trimming took 6 bases from V and 5 from J, leaving 14 bases between them. CDR3 length equals 13 residues. Germline V gene sequence: CDR1 SGHRS, CDR2 YFSETQ. CDR3 sequence reads: CASTQTERETQYF. The CDR3 nucleotides read TGCGCCAGCACCCAGACTGAGAGGGAGACCCAGTACTTC.

This clone showed up just a few times. This chain uses TRBV28 with TRBJ2-2; D is ambiguous. CDR3 size: 14 residues. Germline V gene data show CDR1 as MDHEN and CDR2 as SYDVKM. Trimming shortened V by 5 bases and J by 4 bases, and 11 bases separated the two germline ends. The CDR3 reads CASSLDSGTGELFF. DNA of the CDR3: TGTGCCAGCAGTCTAGACTCGGGCACCGGGGAGCTGTTTTTT.

This clone was seen more than once but under ten times. The gene calls are TRBV20-1 and TRBJ2-7; D possibly corresponds to TRBD2 (5 bases). The germline V gene has CDR1 DFQATT and CDR2 SNEGSKA (reference sequence). Trimming pared 7 bases from V and 5 bases from J, leaving 12 bases between. The CDR3 extends over 11 amino acids. This CDR3 reads CSGRRANEQYF. CDR3 DNA: TGCAGTGGACGGCGGGCCAACGAGCAGTACTTC.

V usage is TRBV19 and J usage is TRBJ2-7; perhaps TRBD1 as D (5 bases). Germline values: CDR1 LNHDA, CDR2 SQIVND (reference sequence). The CDR3 spans 13 residues. Trimming took off 6 bases at V and 7 bases at J, with 16 bases between the two ends. CDR3 DNA sequence: TGTGCCAGTAGGGGCAGGGTATCAGAAGAGCAGTACTTC. This codes for CASRGRVSEEQYF. Using reference TRBV19 and TRBJ2-7 for the parts outside the CDR3, the full variable domain is DGGITQSPKYLFRKEGQNVTLSCEQNLNHDAMYWYRQDPGQGLRLIYYSQIVNDFQKGDIAEGYSVSREKKESFPLTVTSAQKNPTAFYLCASRGRVSEEQYFGPGTRLTVT.

This chain links TRBV2 with TRBJ1-2; tentatively, D is TRBD1 (5 bases). V was trimmed by 6 bases and J by 4 bases, leaving 18 bases between them. This CDR3 is built from 15 residues. The germline gives CDR1 SNHLY, CDR2 FYNNEI. Written as DNA, the CDR3 is TGTGCCAGCAGGACGATGGGGGAGGGCTCCTATGGCTACACCTTC. Residues: CASRTMGEGSYGYTF.

This clone was seen only a few times. The rearrangement uses TRBV10-3 and TRBJ2-3; D may be TRBD2 (5 bases). The CDR3 has 16 residues. V was pared by 6 bases and J by 1 base, with 17 bases between. Germline V gives CDR1 ENHRY, CDR2 SYGVKD. The CDR3 region has the DNA TGTGCCATCAGCCCCAGTACCGGGGTGGGCACAGATACGCAGTATTTT. This encodes CAISPSTGVGTDTQYF.

In the case of this clone: The same CDR3 can be traced to other DNA sequences in this sample. The CDR3 bases are TGTGCCGTGGACAGGAACACCGGGGAGCTGTTTTTT. It translates to CAVDRNTGELFF. The V call is TRBV10-3, the J call TRBJ2-2; possible D gene TRBD1, 6 bases. The ends were cut back, 11 bases at V and 1 base at J, with 8 bases in the middle. This CDR3 region has 12 residues. From germline, CDR1 is ENHRY and CDR2 SYGVKD.

The V and J genes are TRBV27 and TRBJ2-6, with D unclear. Germline lookup yields CDR1 MNHEY and CDR2 SMNVEV (reference sequence). V lost 5 bases to trimming and J lost 0 bases, with 8 bases between them. The CDR3 totals 15 residues. The CDR3 sequence is CASSVRFSGANVLTF. The DNA for the CDR3 is TGTGCCAGCAGTGTACGGTTCTCTGGGGCCAACGTCCTGACTTTC.

This rearrangement joins TRBV30 to TRBJ2-2; 14 bases are shared with TRBD2. Germline CDR1 is GTSNPN and CDR2 is SVGIG (reference sequence). The CDR3 is 15 amino acids. Losses at the gene ends were 3 bases for V and 7 bases for J; bases not matched to a gene: 4. CDR3 loop: CAWRKGLAGDGELFF. CDR3 DNA: TGTGCCTGGAGAAAGGGACTAGCGGGAGACGGGGAGCTGTTTTTT. Together with reference TRBV30 and TRBJ2-2, the CDR3 gives the full variable domain: SQTIHQWPATLVQPVGSPLSLECTVEGTSNPNLYWYRQAAGRGLQLLFYSVGIGQISSEVPQNLSASRPQDRQFILSSKKLLLSDSGFYLCAWRKGLAGDGELFFGEGSRLTVL.